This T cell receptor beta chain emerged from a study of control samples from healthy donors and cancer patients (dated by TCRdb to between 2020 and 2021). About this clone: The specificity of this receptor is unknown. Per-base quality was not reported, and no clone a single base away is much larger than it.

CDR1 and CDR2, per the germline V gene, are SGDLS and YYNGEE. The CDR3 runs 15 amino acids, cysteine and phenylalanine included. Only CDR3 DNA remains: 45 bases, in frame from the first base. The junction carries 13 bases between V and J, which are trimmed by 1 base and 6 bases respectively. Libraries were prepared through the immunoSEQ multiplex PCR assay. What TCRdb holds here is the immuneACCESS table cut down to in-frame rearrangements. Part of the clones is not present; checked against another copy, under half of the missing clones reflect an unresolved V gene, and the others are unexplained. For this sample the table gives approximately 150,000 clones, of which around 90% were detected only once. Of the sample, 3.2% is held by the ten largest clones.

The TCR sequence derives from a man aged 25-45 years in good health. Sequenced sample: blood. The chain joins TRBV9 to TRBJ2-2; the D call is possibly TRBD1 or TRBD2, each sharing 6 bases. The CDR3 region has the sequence CASSVTGASAGELFF. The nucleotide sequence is TGTGCCAGCAGCGTAACGGGGGCTAGCGCCGGGGAGCTGTTTTTT. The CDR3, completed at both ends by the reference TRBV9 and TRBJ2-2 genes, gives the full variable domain DSGVTQTPKHLITATGQRVTLRCSPRSGDLSVYWYQQSLDQGLQFLIQYYNGEERAKGNILERFSAQQFPDLHSELNLSSLELGDSALYFCASSVTGASAGELFFGEGSRLTVL.